The rows below give T cell receptor beta chains drawn from one sample of a study of T cell changes during pregnancy in multiple sclerosis. Sequencing used immunoSEQ multiplex PCR; TCRdb keeps in-frame clones, though not all of them. The repertoire includes about 61,000 clones, around 89% of them detected once, and roughly 0.89% sits in the top ten. Sequenced here: peripheral blood, sampled in the first trimester of pregnancy. The receptors stem from a female donor in good health, enrolled as a control in a pregnancy study. Each CDR3 is given with its conserved first and last residue. A D gene is named only where the DNA matches it firmly. Not all rows give a size; the values are once, few, many and, for expanded clones, a class.

>.|.|TRBV6-1|TRBJ1-5
CASRQGGGNQPQHF
TGTGCCAGCAGGCAGGGCGGGGGCAATCAGCCCCAGCATTTT
>.|once|TRBV19|TRBJ2-1
CASSIDFVPGYNEQFF
TGTGCCAGTAGTATAGATTTCGTTCCGGGCTACAATGAGCAGTTCTTC
>.|.|TRBV7-9|TRBJ1-5
CASSSATGNSQPQHF
TGTGCCAGCAGCTCGGCAACAGGGAACAGTCAGCCCCAGCATTTT
>TRBD1|.|TRBV7-7|TRBJ1-4
CASSSSGGGEKLFF
TGTGCTAGCAGCTCCTCAGGGGGCGGTGAAAAACTGTTTTTT
>TRBD2|.|TRBV19|TRBJ2-3
CASSTSTSGGLTDTQYF
TGTGCCAGTAGTACCTCGACTAGCGGGGGCCTCACAGATACGCAGTATTTT
>.|.|TRBV5-4|TRBJ1-6
CASSLGGPAADNSPLHF
TGTGCCAGCAGCTTGGGTGGCCCCGCGGCAGATAATTCACCCCTCCACTTT
>.|once|TRBV30|TRBJ2-6
CAWNRGAGANVLTF
TGTGCCTGGAATCGGGGGGCAGGGGCCAACGTCCTGACTTTC
>TRBD1|.|TRBV19|TRBJ2-7
CASSTQGEAYEQYF
TGTGCCAGTAGTACGCAGGGGGAAGCCTACGAGCAGTACTTC
>TRBD1|.|TRBV19|TRBJ1-1
CASSPQGVKAFF
TGTGCCAGTAGTCCTCAGGGGGTCAAAGCTTTCTTT
>.|.|TRBV5-6|TRBJ2-2
CASSRPGATGELFF
TGTGCCAGCAGTCGCCCAGGGGCCACCGGGGAGCTGTTTTTT
>.|.|TRBV10-3|TRBJ1-1
CAISEGKILENTEAFF
TGTGCCATCAGTGAGGGTAAAATACTCGAGAACACTGAAGCTTTCTTT
>TRBD1|.|TRBV5-1|TRBJ1-3
CASSLSPTGDSGNTIYF
TGCGCCAGCAGCTTGTCACCTACAGGGGACTCTGGAAACACCATATATTTT
>.|.|TRBV29-1|TRBJ1-1
CSVEGLRDTEAFF
TGCAGCGTTGAAGGACTGAGGGACACTGAAGCTTTCTTT